This T cell receptor (beta chain) originates from a study of OX40 agonist ivuxolimab in advanced cancers. Regarding the study in general: Ivuxolimab was an agonistic, fully human IgG2 monoclonal antibody directed against OX40 (CD134), a costimulatory receptor. Partial responses occurred in three dose-escalation patients: two with cutaneous melanoma and one with hepatocellular carcinoma. Of the 50 to 55 dose-escalation patients, hepatocellular carcinoma was present in around 20, melanoma in approximately 15, renal cell carcinoma in 9 and head and neck cancer in 9. Peripheral TCRbeta sequencing was intended to test whether TCR sequence diversity was altered and clonal T-cell expansion was caused by ivuxolimab. Intravenous ivuxolimab was administered to patients every 2 weeks at six dose levels: 0.01, 0.1, 0.3, 1.5, 3 and 10 mg/kg. The dose-escalation cohort was roughly 80% male with a mean age of 60 years, ranging from about 20 to 80. The paper describes the monotherapy dose-escalation part (N = 52 patients) of the phase I trial of ivuxolimab. Prior anti-PD-1, anti-PD-L1 or anti-CTLA-4 therapy was permitted, and checkpoint inhibitors had been received by 30% to 40% of dose-escalation patients.

To sequence the TCRbeta CDR3 region, genomic DNA was isolated from the sorted cells. TCRbeta CDR3 regions were sequenced using the immunoSEQ Assay. What TCRdb holds here is the immuneACCESS table cut down to in-frame rearrangements. Part of the clones is not present; checked against another copy, under half of the missing clones reflect an unresolved V gene, and the others are unexplained. For this sample the table gives around 76,000 clones, of which around 86% were detected only once. The ten most abundant clones make up over 2.5% of the sample. Broad study findings and their caveats: In the 0.1-3.0 mg/kg groups, partial responders were among the patients with the lowest normalized peripheral clonal expansion, particularly in CD8+ T cells. The antigen specificity of the peripheral T cells that underwent clonal expansion was not determined. After ivuxolimab, more expanded clones were found on average in CD8+ T cells than in CD4+ T cells. At doses of 0.1 to 3.0 mg/kg, clonal expansion of both CD4+ and CD8+ blood T cells was observed from baseline to week 6. Low levels of normalized T-cell clonal expansion were also seen in some patients who did not respond.

From a lookup of the germline V gene, CDR1 and CDR2 are SGHRS and YFSETQ. V is trimmed back by 4 bases and J by 10 bases, and the junction contains 19 bases that no gene match accounts for. CDR3 length: 17 amino acids, cysteine to phenylalanine. The retained sequence is limited to the CDR3, 51 bases, with the frame set at the first base. Of note for this clone: Its antigen remains undetermined. Base qualities are not at hand, and no much larger clone is one base apart.

The trial excluded patients who had a history of autoimmune disease or who were on systemic immunosuppression. Peripheral blood for TCR sequencing was collected from all dose cohorts at baseline, on cycle 4 day 1, and on cycle 7 day 1. Samples were obtained from an open-label, multicenter, first-in-human phase I dose-escalation trial of ivuxolimab. Adults with locally advanced or metastatic melanoma, renal cell carcinoma, hepatocellular carcinoma or head and neck squamous cell carcinoma were enrolled in the trial. Before TCR sequencing, CD4+ T cells and CD8+ T cells were sorted from peripheral blood as separate populations.

The sequencing here drew on CD4+ or CD8+ T cells sorted from blood, taken in a trial of the OX40 agonist ivuxolimab. The chain uses TRBV5-1 and TRBJ2-1, and 8 bases in between align with TRBD2. This TCR was recovered from an adult with an advanced solid tumor such as melanoma, head and neck, liver or kidney cancer. The CDR3 here reads CASSMGASDGGVLEQFF. DNA sequence: TGCGCCAGCAGCATGGGAGCCTCTGACGGGGGGGTCCTCGAGCAGTTCTTC.